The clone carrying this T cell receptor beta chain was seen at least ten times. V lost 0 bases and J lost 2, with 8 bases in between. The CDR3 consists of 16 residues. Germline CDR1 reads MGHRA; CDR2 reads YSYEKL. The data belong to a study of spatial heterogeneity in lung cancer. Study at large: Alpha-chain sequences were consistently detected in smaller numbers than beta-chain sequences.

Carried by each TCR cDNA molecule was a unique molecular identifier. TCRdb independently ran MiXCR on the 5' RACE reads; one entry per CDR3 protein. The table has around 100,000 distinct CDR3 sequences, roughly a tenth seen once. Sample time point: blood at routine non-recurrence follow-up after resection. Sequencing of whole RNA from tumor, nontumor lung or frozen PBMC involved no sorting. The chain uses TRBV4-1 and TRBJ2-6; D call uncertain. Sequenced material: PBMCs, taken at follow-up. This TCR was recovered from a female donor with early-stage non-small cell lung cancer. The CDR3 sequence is CASSQDLTAGANVLTF. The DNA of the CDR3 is TGCGCCAGCAGCCAAGATCTGACGGCTGGGGCCAACGTCCTGACTTTC.